The 27 T cell receptor beta chains presented below share a single source sample, sequenced in a study of OX40 agonist ivuxolimab in advanced cancers. Here immunoSEQ multiplex PCR was the method, and the copy in TCRdb shows in-frame clones only, minus some. Among tens of thousands of clones listed, roughly nine tenths were seen once. The material sequenced was CD4+ or CD8+ T cells sorted from blood, taken in a trial of the OX40 agonist ivuxolimab. These TCRs come from an adult with an advanced solid tumor such as melanoma, head and neck, liver or kidney cancer.

The rearrangement uses TRBV19 and TRBJ2-4; D gene uncertain. This CDR3 contains 13 residues. Germline V lookup: CDR1 LNHDA, CDR2 SQIVND (reference sequence). The germline V and J ends were trimmed by 3 bases and 1 base, with 4 bases remaining between them. Here the CDR3 reads CASSIQAKNIQYF. Here the CDR3 DNA reads TGTGCCAGTAGTATCCAGGCCAAAAACATTCAGTACTTC.

The chain recombines TRBV6-1 with TRBJ1-6; possible D gene TRBD1, 6 bases. Germline V gene lookup returns CDR1 MNHNS and CDR2 SASEGT. Trimming took off 6 bases at V and 14 bases at J, with 20 bases between the two ends. The CDR3 extends over 14 amino acids. CDR3 coding DNA: TGTGCCAGCAGGGGGTACACGGCCGAGGGGGCCCTCCACTTT. Translation: CASRGYTAEGALHF.

The V call is TRBV21-1, the J call TRBJ2-5; no check of the table's D call, TRBD1, against the DNA was made. TRBV21-1 is described as a pseudogene. This CDR3 contains 17 residues. The CDR3 loop is CASTYYPGTGSWETQYF. The CDR3 region has the DNA TGTGCCAGCACCTATTACCCCGGGACAGGGTCGTGGGAGACCCAGTACTTC.

The rearrangement links TRBV6-6 to TRBJ2-2; TRBD2 matches 9 bases. Germline V lookup: CDR1 MNHNY, CDR2 SVGAGI (reference sequence). The CDR3 has 15 amino acids. Trimming cost V 5 bases and J 4 bases; bases outside gene matches: 5. The CDR3 loop reads CASSRGLAPTGELFF. CDR3 in DNA: TGTGCCAGCAGTCGGGGACTAGCCCCCACCGGGGAGCTGTTTTTT.

This clone has just a few counts. The genes are TRBV5-6 and TRBJ1-2; D is unclear. In germline, CDR1 is SGHDT, CDR2 YYEEEE. V was clipped by 3 bases and J by 5 bases, with 8 bases between them. CDR3 length: 12 amino acids. The CDR3 coding sequence is TGTGCCAGCAGCTCCGCCATATATGGCTACACCTTC. Residues: CASSSAIYGYTF.

V is TRBV6-1 and J is TRBJ1-3; 7 bases map to TRBD1. This CDR3 has 14 amino acids. V trimming: 6 bases; J trimming: 4 bases; junction bases outside the gene matches: 6. The germline V gene has CDR1 MNHNS and CDR2 SASEGT. CDR3 residues: CASRRTGWGNTIYF. As DNA, the CDR3 is TGTGCCAGCAGGAGGACAGGTTGGGGAAACACCATATATTTT.

The DNA for the CDR3 is TGTGCCAGCTCACCAGAAAAGTTCCAGGTAGCCAAAAACATTCAGTACTTC. This codes for CASSPEKFQVAKNIQYF. The chain carries TRBV18 and TRBJ2-4, with D unresolved. Germline CDR1 and CDR2: KGHSH and LQKENI. CDR3 size: 17 residues. V was pared by 2 bases and J by 0 bases, with 14 bases between. The variable domain in full, with the rest retrieved from reference TRBV18 and TRBJ2-4, is NAGVMQNPRHLVRRRGQEARLRCSPMKGHSHVYWYRQLPEEGLKFMVYLQKENIIDESGMPKERFSAEFPKEGPSILRIQQVVRGDSAAYFCASSPEKFQVAKNIQYFGAGTRLSVL.

The rearrangement links TRBV2 to TRBJ2-5, with D possibly matching TRBD2 (6 bases). The CDR3 extends over 15 amino acids. In germline, CDR1 is SNHLY, CDR2 FYNNEI. V lost 7 bases and J 4 bases, leaving 19 bases between the germline ends. CDR3 DNA sequence: TGTGCCAGCAACCCCGGGCCCGGGAGAGGAGAGACCCAGTACTTC. It encodes CASNPGPGRGETQYF.

This clone was detected only a few times. The rearrangement uses TRBV28 and TRBJ1-1, with D uncertain. The V end was cut by 6 bases, the J end by 1 base, with 27 bases between. CDR3 length equals 19 residues. Per the germline V gene, CDR1 is MDHEN and CDR2 is SYDVKM. This CDR3 is CASSPLRRIISGPNTEAFF. The DNA for the CDR3 is TGTGCCAGCAGCCCTCTCCGACGGATTATCAGCGGTCCGAACACTGAAGCTTTCTTT.

This clone was counted between two and nine times. The V and J genes are TRBV6-1 and TRBJ2-3; D gene unclear. Looked up from germline, CDR1 is MNHNS and CDR2 is SASEGT. The CDR3 has 15 residues. V was pared by 8 bases and J by 0 bases, with 15 bases between. CDR3 region: CASSNDFSSTDTQYF. The DNA of the CDR3 is TGTGCCAGCTCCAACGACTTTTCTAGCACAGATACGCAGTATTTT.

The rearrangement links TRBV7-9 to TRBJ2-3; 10 nucleotides agree with TRBD1. The CDR3 contains 16 residues. J gave up 1 base and V 1 base, and 2 bases lay outside the gene matches. Germline values: CDR1 SEHNR, CDR2 FQNEAQ (reference sequence). The CDR3 region has the DNA TGTGCCAGCAGCTTAGGGGACAGGGGTGGCACAGATACGCAGTATTTT. Protein sequence: CASSLGDRGGTDTQYF.

The chain links TRBV10-3 to TRBJ1-2; D gene uncertain. CDR1 is ENHRY, CDR2 SYGVKD, per germline. The CDR3 totals 13 residues. V lost 0 bases and J 8 bases, leaving 10 bases between the germline ends. The CDR3 DNA follows: TGTGCCATCAGTGAGTCCACCGGTTCGGGCTACACCTTC. It yields the protein CAISESTGSGYTF.

This sequence joins TRBV30 and TRBJ2-3; D is uncertain. Trimming cost V 5 bases and J 0 bases, with 12 bases left between them. Germline CDR1 reads GTSNPN; CDR2 reads SVGIG (reference sequence). This CDR3 has 14 residues. CDR3 nucleotide sequence: TGTGCCTGGGACGAAAGCTCTAGCACAGATACGCAGTATTTT. Protein sequence: CAWDESSSTDTQYF.

The chain employs TRBV6-1 and TRBJ2-4; 14 nucleotides line up with TRBD2. This CDR3 spans 20 amino acids. V trimming: 2 bases; J trimming: 1 base; junction bases outside the gene matches: 10. Germline loops: CDR1 MNHNS, CDR2 SASEGT. Here the CDR3 DNA reads TGTGCCAGCAGTGAAACGGGACTAGCGGGAGTGGGGGTGGCCAAAAACATTCAGTACTTC. Protein sequence: CASSETGLAGVGVAKNIQYF.

The rearrangement links TRBV7-9 to TRBJ1-4, with TRBD1 identical over 7 bases. Germline CDR1 SEHNR, CDR2 FQNEAQ (reference sequence). The CDR3 totals 15 residues. J was trimmed by 7 bases and V by 2 bases; bases with no gene match: 7. CDR3 region: CASSLSATGSEKLFF. The CDR3 DNA reads as TGTGCCAGCAGCTTAAGTGCGACAGGGAGTGAAAAACTGTTTTTT.

This sequence joins TRBV30 and TRBJ2-2; D not resolved. V lost 0 bases and J 0 bases, leaving 2 bases between the germline ends. Germline V gene sequence: CDR1 GTSNPN, CDR2 SVGIG (reference sequence). The CDR3 loop spans 13 amino acids. DNA of the CDR3: TGTGCCTGGAGTGTGTCGAACACCGGGGAGCTGTTTTTT. Translation: CAWSVSNTGELFF.

The gene calls are TRBV29-1 and TRBJ2-2, with D unresolved. The CDR3 is 14 amino acids. The germline V gene encodes CDR1 SQVTM and CDR2 ANQGSEA. Trimming removed 5 bases from V and 2 bases from J, with 12 bases in between. CDR3 loop: CSVKILTNTGELFF. The CDR3 region has the DNA TGCAGCGTTAAAATCTTGACCAACACCGGGGAGCTGTTTTTT.

The chain recombines TRBV6-5 with TRBJ2-5, with 8 bases identical to TRBD2. The CDR3 is 13 residues long. Germline loops: CDR1 MNHEY, CDR2 SVGAGI. Losses at the gene ends were 6 bases for V and 4 bases for J; bases not matched to a gene: 4. CDR3 region: CASRLTSGETQYF. DNA for the CDR3: TGTGCCAGCAGGCTTACTAGCGGAGAGACCCAGTACTTC.

The V gene is TRBV7-3, the J gene TRBJ1-1, with 8 bases matching TRBD1. V gave up 4 bases and J gave up 5 bases; unmatched junction bases: 3. The CDR3 extends over 13 amino acids. Germline V gene sequence: CDR1 SGHTA, CDR2 FQGTGA. The chain's CDR3 is CASSSDRETEAFF. CDR3 bases: TGTGCCAGCAGCTCGGACAGGGAAACTGAAGCTTTCTTT.

The chain employs TRBV28 and TRBJ1-2; TRBD1 aligns across 9 bases. V lost 6 bases and J lost 4; bases outside the gene matches: 9. The CDR3 contains 15 residues. CDR1 MDHEN and CDR2 SYDVKM come from the germline V gene. The CDR3 DNA sequence: TGTGCCAGCAGCCTAGGGACAGGGCTTATCTATGGCTACACCTTC. This encodes CASSLGTGLIYGYTF.

The V call is TRBV13, the J call TRBJ2-2; 13 bases fit TRBD2. The CDR3 covers 17 residues. J was trimmed by 4 bases and V by 5 bases; bases with no gene match: 7. Germline V gene sequence: CDR1 PRHDT, CDR2 FYEKMQ (reference sequence). The CDR3 protein is CASSDQLAGGPTGELFF. CDR3 nucleotide sequence: TGTGCCAGCAGCGACCAACTAGCGGGAGGGCCCACCGGGGAGCTGTTTTTT.

This chain uses TRBV9 with TRBJ2-4, with 7 bases that match TRBD2. V was pared by 0 bases and J by 1 base, with 7 bases of the junction left unmatched. From germline, CDR1 is SGDLS and CDR2 YYNGEE. The CDR3 spans 17 residues. DNA for the CDR3: TGTGCCAGCAGCGTAGGGGCTAGCGGAGATGCCAAAAACATTCAGTACTTC. Translated: CASSVGASGDAKNIQYF. The full variable domain, with the rest looked up from reference TRBV9 and TRBJ2-4, is DSGVTQTPKHLITATGQRVTLRCSPRSGDLSVYWYQQSLDQGLQFLIQYYNGEERAKGNILERFSAQQFPDLHSELNLSSLELGDSALYFCASSVGASGDAKNIQYFGAGTRLSVL.

The chain links TRBV4-1 to TRBJ2-6, with 9 nucleotides matching TRBD2. From germline, CDR1 is MGHRA and CDR2 YSYEKL. This CDR3 is 17 amino acids long. V lost 0 bases to trimming and J lost 2 bases; unmatched junction nucleotides: 2. The chain's CDR3 is CASSQEEREAGANVLTF. Here the CDR3 DNA reads TGCGCCAGCAGCCAAGAAGAGCGGGAGGCTGGGGCCAACGTCCTGACTTTC.

The V gene is TRBV27, the J gene TRBJ2-2, with D maybe TRBD2 (6 bases). Trimming pared 3 bases from V and 3 bases from J, leaving 14 bases between. Germline CDR1 MNHEY, CDR2 SMNVEV (reference sequence). The CDR3 spans 16 residues. This chain's CDR3 is CASSFFGGRDTGELFF. The CDR3 DNA reads as TGTGCCAGCAGTTTTTTCGGGGGTAGGGACACCGGGGAGCTGTTTTTT.

This rearrangement joins TRBV28 to TRBJ2-2, with 7 bases fitting TRBD2. Germline lookup yields CDR1 MDHEN and CDR2 SYDVKM. V shed 3 bases and J 4 bases; nucleotides not matched to a gene: 5. CDR3 length equals 15 residues. CDR3 protein: CASSFPSSGTGELFF. In DNA form, the CDR3 reads TGTGCCAGCAGTTTCCCCTCTAGCGGCACCGGGGAGCTGTTTTTT.

The chain couples TRBV18 to TRBJ1-1; D remains unclear. This CDR3 spans 13 amino acids. In germline, CDR1 is KGHSH, CDR2 LQKENI. V gave up 2 bases and J gave up 4 bases, with 8 bases separating them. CDR3 nucleotides: TGTGCCAGCTCACCAGGACTTGTCACTGAAGCTTTCTTT. It yields the protein CASSPGLVTEAFF. The full variable domain, in which reference TRBV18 and TRBJ1-1 provide the parts outside the CDR3, is NAGVMQNPRHLVRRRGQEARLRCSPMKGHSHVYWYRQLPEEGLKFMVYLQKENIIDESGMPKERFSAEFPKEGPSILRIQQVVRGDSAAYFCASSPGLVTEAFFGQGTRLTVV.

The chain joins TRBV6-1 to TRBJ1-2; TRBD1 is a possible D gene (6 bases). Deletions cut 6 bases from V and 6 bases from J, with 17 bases between. Germline assignment: CDR1 MNHNS and CDR2 SASEGT. The CDR3 runs 14 residues. The CDR3 reads CASSPDRLRHGYTF. The CDR3, as DNA: TGTGCCAGCAGCCCCGACAGGCTCCGTCATGGCTACACCTTC.